This T cell receptor beta chain was sequenced in a study of T-cell memory formation after mild COVID-19 (dated by TCRdb to about 2021). For context, the study as a whole: Most TCR sequence clusters were specific to one of the two donors. Longitudinal TCRalpha and TCRbeta repertoire sequencing tracked T-cell clones expanding and contracting after mild COVID-19 in two donors. Two young, previously healthy adult volunteers, one female and one male, were included in the cohort. General findings and caveats noted by the study authors: The second-wave clones that peaked on day 37 were not confirmed to be SARS-CoV-2 specific. The detection of some responding clones in pre-infection memory suggests that pre-existing cross-reactive memory T cells joined the SARS-CoV-2 response. The study included only a couple of mild cases, and larger cohorts that include severe cases with pre-infection samples were judged to be necessary. Contracting CD4+ clones were found mainly in CM and EM memory subsets, while CD8+ clones were enriched in EMRA. From day 15 to 85, contracting clones showed balanced CD4/CD8 phenotypes, whereas a second wave of clones that expanded from day 15 to 37 leaned towards CD4+.

Ficoll-Paque density gradient centrifugation was used to isolate PBMCs. Sequencing used an Illumina NovaSeq 6000. TCRalpha and TCRbeta cDNA libraries were constructed by 5'RACE with constant-segment primers, with sample barcodes and unique molecular identifiers being introduced. RNA was extracted from every sample with Trizol reagent. The libraries were amplified in two PCR steps, and the second step added a second sample barcode and Illumina TruSeq adapters. Libraries were sequenced on an Illumina NovaSeq with 2 x 150 bp paired-end reads. Regarding the original processing steps: With migec v1.2.7, reads were demultiplexed and then collapsed into UMI-guided consensus sequences. Using mixcr v2.1.11, UMI consensuses were aligned to TRA and TRB V and J templates and then assembled into clonotypes. Clonotypes were classified as expanded or contracted when called significant by both edgeR and NoisET, with noise models trained on biological replicates. edgeR calls used a false discovery rate-adjusted p below 0.01 and a log2 fold-change threshold of 1. As an exploratory analysis of dynamics, PCA with hierarchical clustering was applied to max-normalized trajectories of the 1000 most abundant clonotypes. Each responding clone was given a CD4 or CD8 phenotype based on the CD4+ and CD8+ repertoires, which had been sequenced separately. TCRdb reprocessing: public reads trimmed at Q25 with fastp, clones called with MiXCR, in-frame beta chains kept. Here each entry gathers all rows of one CDR3 protein and keeps the most common genes and DNA. These V and J calls derive from TCRdb rather than the authors' analysis. The sample contains 100,000 to 150,000 distinct CDR3 sequences, more than 15% of them found a single time. The biggest ten clones account for approximately 13% of the sample.

In this sample, this clonotype turned up a few times. Its antigen remains undetermined. No quality values exist for individual bases; no much larger clone is one base distant. The TCR originated in an adult woman who had mild COVID-19 (a few samples of this study predate the infection). The sample titles of this study are shuffled in the database, so cell type and time point are left out; the donor was told from shared clones. Sequencing was done on a sample of PBMCs or a T cell subset sorted from them (not recorded which).

CDR3 region: CASGHGVGTGSSPLHF. The sequence in DNA is TGTGCCAGCGGCCATGGAGTCGGGACAGGGAGTTCACCCCTCCACTTT. The chain is assembled from TRBV6-2 or TRBV6-3 and TRBJ1-6; 9 bases in between match TRBD1. The germline V and J ends show losses of 8 bases and 9 bases respectively, and no gene match explains 14 bases of the junction. The CDR3 holds 16 amino acids from the cysteine to the phenylalanine. Only the CDR3 part of the read is kept: 48 bases, read in frame from the first base. Reading the germline V gene gives CDR1 MNHEY and CDR2 SVGEGT.